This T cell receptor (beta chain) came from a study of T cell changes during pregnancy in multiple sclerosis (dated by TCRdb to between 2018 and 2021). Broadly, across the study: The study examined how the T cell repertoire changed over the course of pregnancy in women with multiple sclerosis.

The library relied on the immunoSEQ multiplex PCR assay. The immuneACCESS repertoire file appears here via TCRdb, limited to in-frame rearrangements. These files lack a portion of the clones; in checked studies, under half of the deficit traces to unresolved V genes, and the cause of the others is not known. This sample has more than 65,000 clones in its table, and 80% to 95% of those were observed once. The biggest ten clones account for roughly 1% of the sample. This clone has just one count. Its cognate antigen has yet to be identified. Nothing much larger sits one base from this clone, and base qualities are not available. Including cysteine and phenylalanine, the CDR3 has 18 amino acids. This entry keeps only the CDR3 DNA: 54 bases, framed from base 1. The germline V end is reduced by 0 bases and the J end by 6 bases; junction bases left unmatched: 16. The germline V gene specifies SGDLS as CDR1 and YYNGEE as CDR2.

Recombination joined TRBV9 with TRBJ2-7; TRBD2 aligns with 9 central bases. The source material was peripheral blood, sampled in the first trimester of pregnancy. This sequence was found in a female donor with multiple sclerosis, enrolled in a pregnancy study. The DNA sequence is TGTGCCAGCAGCGTAGAAGTGGGCGCGGGGGGGACCCCGGCCGAGCAGTACTTC. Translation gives CASSVEVGAGGTPAEQYF.